The rows below give T cell receptor beta chains drawn from one sample of a study of PD-L1 blockade in urothelial cancer. Libraries were prepared by immunoSEQ multiplex PCR; TCRdb keeps only in-frame clonotypes and omits some of them. The sample carries under 95,000 clones, 70% to 90% recorded once. Sample: PBMCs, taken around atezolizumab (anti-PD-L1) treatment. These receptor sequences come from a man aged 55 to 70 with urothelial cancer. Each CDR3 is given with its conserved first and last residue. The D gene is left open where the match is weak. For some rows the clone size is stated as once, few or many, or as a class when expanded; others skip it.

13	TRBJ1-1	TRBV27	NA	NA	CASSFLPQGEAFF	TGTGCCAGCAGTTTCCTCCCGCAGGGGGAAGCTTTCTTT
13	TRBJ1-3	TRBV25-1	NA	NA	CASRRGGGNTIYF	TGTGCCAGCAGGAGAGGGGGTGGAAACACCATATATTTT
14	TRBJ2-1	TRBV5-1	once	NA	CASSLTGAYNEQFF	TGCGCCAGCAGCTTGACGGGAGCCTACAATGAGCAGTTCTTC
15	TRBJ2-7	TRBV4-2	few	NA	CASSPRGDTYYEQYF	TGTGCCAGCAGCCCCCGGGGGGACACCTACTACGAGCAGTACTTC
14	TRBJ2-6	TRBV11-1	NA	NA	CASSYSSGANVLTF	TGTGCCAGCAGCTATAGCTCTGGGGCCAACGTCCTGACTTTC
11	TRBJ2-7	TRBV5-8	once	NA	CASSHYYEQYF	TGTGCCAGCAGCCACTACTACGAGCAGTACTTC
16	TRBJ2-1	TRBV10-3	once	TRBD2	CAISEPTSGNYNEQFF	TGTGCCATCAGTGAGCCGACTAGCGGAAATTACAATGAGCAGTTCTTC
17	TRBJ2-1	TRBV4-1	NA	TRBD2	CASSQRLAGFAYNEQFF	TGCGCCAGCAGCCAACGACTAGCGGGGTTCGCCTACAATGAGCAGTTCTTC
15	TRBJ2-7	TRBV7-9	NA	TRBD1	CASSLRQGVINEQYF	TGTGCCAGCAGCTTAAGACAGGGGGTCATAAACGAGCAGTACTTC
15	TRBJ1-2	TRBV4-1	NA	NA	CASSQDPNRQEDCTF	TGCGCCAGCAGCCAAGACCCAAATCGACAGGAAGACTGCACCTTC
15	TRBJ1-1	TRBV19	once	NA	CASSIEQGIDTEAFF	TGTGCCAGTAGTATAGAGCAGGGGATCGATACTGAAGCTTTCTTT
13	TRBJ2-2	TRBV2	NA	NA	CAISGENTGELFF	TGTGCCATATCAGGGGAAAACACCGGGGAGCTGTTTTTT
18	TRBJ2-2	TRBV5-1	NA	TRBD1	CASSLEADRFRNTGELFF	TGCGCCAGCAGCTTGGAAGCGGACAGGTTTAGGAACACCGGGGAGCTGTTTTTT
15	TRBJ2-2	TRBV7-9	few	TRBD1	CASSFGTGNTGELFF	TGTGCCAGCAGCTTCGGGACAGGAAACACCGGGGAGCTGTTTTTT
15	TRBJ2-5	TRBV5-1	once	TRBD2	CASSFGGGDSETQYF	TGCGCCAGCAGCTTCGGGGGAGGGGATAGCGAGACCCAGTACTTC
14	TRBJ1-2	TRBV5-1	NA	TRBD1	CASNPGQEEYGYTF	TGCGCCAGCAACCCGGGACAGGAGGAATATGGCTACACCTTC
15	TRBJ1-2	TRBV5-5	NA	TRBD1	CASSGGQGVRYGYTF	TGTGCCAGCAGCGGGGGACAGGGGGTGAGGTATGGCTACACCTTC
14	TRBJ1-1	TRBV18	once	NA	CASSPWDQRGEAFF	TGTGCCAGCTCACCGTGGGACCAGCGGGGTGAAGCTTTCTTT
16	TRBJ2-7	TRBV4-1	NA	TRBD2	CASSQEGAGDAYEQYF	TGCGCCAGCAGCCAAGAAGGAGCGGGGGATGCCTACGAGCAGTACTTC
16	TRBJ2-2	TRBV7-2	NA	TRBD2	CASSPPGLAGAGELFF	TGTGCCAGCAGCCCCCCGGGACTAGCGGGAGCCGGGGAGCTGTTTTTT
17	TRBJ2-3	TRBV7-3	NA	TRBD2	CASSLTGLAGVQDTQYF	TGTGCCAGCAGCTTAACGGGACTAGCGGGAGTCCAGGATACGCAGTATTTT
15	TRBJ1-1	TRBV12-5	few	TRBD1	CASGAGQPMNTEAFF	TGTGCTAGTGGTGCGGGACAGCCTATGAACACTGAAGCTTTCTTT
16	TRBJ1-4	TRBV9	NA	NA	CASSVGGRTTNEKLFF	TGTGCCAGCAGCGTGGGGGGACGTACAACTAATGAAAAACTGTTTTTT
13	TRBJ1-1	TRBV19	NA	NA	CASKEGGGVEAFF	TGTGCCAGTAAAGAAGGAGGTGGGGTTGAAGCTTTCTTT
15	TRBJ1-2	TRBV7-2	NA	TRBD1	CASSLARGAGYGYTF	TGTGCCAGCAGCTTAGCCAGGGGGGCGGGCTATGGCTACACCTTC
13	TRBJ1-1	TRBV27	NA	NA	CASSFSEYTEAFF	TGTGCCAGCAGTTTTTCGGAGTACACTGAAGCTTTCTTT
16	TRBJ2-7	TRBV4-1	NA	NA	CASSQGEEVGAYEQYF	TGCGCCAGCAGCCAAGGGGAGGAGGTTGGTGCCTACGAGCAGTACTTC
14	TRBJ2-5	TRBV7-2	NA	TRBD1	CASSPDRARETQYF	TGTGCCAGCAGCCCAGACAGGGCCCGAGAGACCCAGTACTTC
16	TRBJ1-3	TRBV4-2	NA	NA	CASSQVGGSSGNTIYF	TGTGCCAGCAGCCAAGTCGGCGGAAGCTCTGGAAACACCATATATTTT
17	TRBJ2-1	TRBV7-2	once	TRBD2	CASSFTSGSQGYNEQFF	TGTGCCAGCAGCTTCACTAGCGGGAGCCAGGGGTACAATGAGCAGTTCTTC
16	TRBJ2-1	TRBV11-2	NA	TRBD1	CASSFPGQGVGNEQFF	TGTGCCAGCAGCTTCCCGGGACAGGGGGTGGGCAATGAGCAGTTCTTC
14	TRBJ2-1	TRBV19	NA	TRBD1	CASRSDREYNEQFF	TGTGCCAGTAGGTCGGACAGGGAATACAATGAGCAGTTCTTC
15	TRBJ1-2	TRBV6-6	NA	TRBD1	CASSYTGGADYGYTF	TGTGCCAGCAGTTACACAGGGGGCGCAGACTATGGCTACACCTTC
17	TRBJ2-2	TRBV4-2	NA	TRBD2	CASSQVGGTSATGELFF	TGTGCCAGCAGCCAAGTTGGTGGGACTAGCGCTACCGGGGAGCTGTTTTTT
15	TRBJ2-2	TRBV2	NA	TRBD1	CASSTRTGENSELFF	TGTGCCAGCAGTACCCGGACAGGAGAAAACTCAGAGCTGTTTTTT
15	TRBJ2-7	TRBV6-5	NA	TRBD2	CASSYSGLAGGEQYF	TGTGCCAGCAGTTACTCGGGACTAGCGGGAGGCGAGCAGTACTTC
16	TRBJ1-2	TRBV6-5	NA	TRBD1	CASSYIRTGGTYGYTF	TGTGCCAGCAGTTACATTCGTACAGGGGGGACCTATGGCTACACCTTC
13	TRBJ1-5	TRBV28	NA	NA	CASSQGSLQPQHF	TGTGCCAGCAGCCAGGGGTCTCTGCAGCCCCAGCATTTT
15	TRBJ2-7	TRBV7-9	few	TRBD2	CASSLYGGGPYEQYF	TGTGCCAGCAGCTTATACGGGGGGGGGCCTTACGAGCAGTACTTC
14	TRBJ1-3	TRBV6-5	NA	NA	CASSRRNSGNTIYF	TGTGCCAGCAGCAGAAGAAACTCTGGAAACACCATATATTTT
15	TRBJ2-7	TRBV4-3	NA	TRBD2	CASSQDSGGSYEQYF	TGCGCCAGCAGCCAAGATAGCGGGGGCTCCTACGAGCAGTACTTC
13	TRBJ1-3	TRBV15	NA	NA	CATSRDLGNTIYF	TGTGCCACCAGCAGAGATTTAGGAAACACCATATATTTT
16	TRBJ2-1	TRBV5-6	NA	TRBD2	CASSSILASTYNEQFF	TGTGCCAGCAGCTCGATACTAGCGTCGACTTACAATGAGCAGTTCTTC
11	TRBJ1-1	TRBV10-3	NA	NA	CAIRQWGEAFF	TGTGCCATCAGACAATGGGGCGAAGCTTTCTTT
13	TRBJ1-6	TRBV5-6	NA	TRBD1	CASSRQGQGPLHF	TGTGCCAGCAGTCGACAGGGTCAGGGACCCCTCCACTTT
13	TRBJ2-5	TRBV7-2	NA	NA	CASSSGMSETQYF	TGTGCCAGCAGCTCGGGGATGTCGGAGACCCAGTACTTC
15	TRBJ2-1	TRBV4-3	NA	TRBD2	CASSQGTSGNNEQFF	TGCGCCAGCAGCCAGGGGACTAGCGGGAACAATGAGCAGTTCTTC
13	TRBJ2-7	TRBV5-4	NA	NA	CASSYAVLSEQYF	TGTGCCAGCAGCTACGCGGTACTATCCGAGCAGTACTTC
15	TRBJ1-2	TRBV6-5	NA	NA	CASSYDYKNHPGYTF	TGTGCCAGCAGTTACGATTACAAAAACCACCCTGGCTACACCTTC
17	TRBJ2-7	TRBV5-1	once	TRBD1	CASSLAPGQGLSYEQYF	TGCGCCAGCAGCTTGGCCCCGGGACAGGGTCTATCCTACGAGCAGTACTTC
15	TRBJ2-5	TRBV5-1	NA	TRBD2	CASSLDSGSRETQYF	TGCGCCAGCAGCTTGGATAGCGGGAGTAGGGAGACCCAGTACTTC
14	TRBJ2-7	TRBV6-1	NA	TRBD1	CASNTGDRSYEQYF	TGTGCCAGCAATACAGGGGACCGATCCTACGAGCAGTACTTC
16	TRBJ1-1	TRBV30	NA	TRBD1	CAWSGTQNRGRKEAFF	TGTGCCTGGAGTGGGACGCAGAACAGGGGGCGGAAGGAAGCTTTCTTT
14	TRBJ1-1	TRBV19	NA	NA	CASFSHGGAPEAFF	TGTGCCAGTTTCTCTCACGGGGGGGCTCCTGAAGCTTTCTTT
16	TRBJ2-3	TRBV13	NA	TRBD2	CASSPLAGGHFDTQYF	TGTGCCAGCAGCCCTTTAGCGGGGGGGCATTTTGATACGCAGTATTTT
15	TRBJ1-3	TRBV7-2	NA	NA	CASSLGASPGNTIYF	TGTGCCAGCAGCTTAGGGGCCAGCCCTGGAAACACCATATATTTT
15	TRBJ1-2	TRBV4-1	few	TRBD1	CASSQPGTEPYGYTF	TGCGCCAGCAGCCAGCCCGGGACAGAGCCCTATGGCTACACCTTC
13	TRBJ2-1	TRBV7-2	NA	NA	CASSYRHLNEQFF	TGTGCCAGCAGCTACCGACACTTGAATGAGCAGTTCTTC